This T cell receptor beta chain appears in the sequencing data of a study of regulatory T cells in long-lasting Graves disease. The sample holds many counts of this clonotype. Construction of TCR beta libraries relied on iRepertoire HTBI primers and on Arm-PCR targeting CDR3 regions. TCRdb reprocessed the multiplex PCR reads via MiXCR and lists one record per CDR3 protein. The sample includes some 200,000 distinct CDR3 sequences, roughly a fifth seen only once; the top ten take approximately 12%. As to time point: newly diagnosed GD, antithyroid drugs for less than 3 months. The authors made the TCR library using RNA they extracted from PBMCs. CDR1 is MDHEN, CDR2 SYDVKM, per germline. The length of the CDR3 is 14 residues. V lost 5 bases, J lost 1 base, and 11 bases lay in between. These data were also reused for a study on T cells in Graves' hyperthyroidism and ophthalmopathy. That paper notes: HTBI primers were employed in a first-round RT-PCR of the TCR CDR3.

This chain links TRBV28 with TRBJ1-2; D is perhaps TRBD1 (5 bases). Material: peripheral blood mononuclear cells (PBMCs), obtained at new diagnosis, from a patient treated with antithyroid drugs. This sequence originates from a young woman with Graves disease. Written as DNA, the CDR3 is TGTGCCAGCAGTAGTGGAGGGGATAACTATGGCTACACCTTC. Translation: CASSSGGDNYGYTF.